These 18 T cell receptor beta chains share one sample of origin, sequenced in a study of blood T cell repertoires in COVID-19. Some clones are missing from TCRdb's copy, which holds only in-frame ones; the method was immunoSEQ multiplex PCR. This sample has approximately 270,000 clones, with about 89% found just once. The sequenced material came from peripheral blood. The receptors here all came from a young man with acute or convalescent COVID-19.

The V gene is TRBV9, the J gene TRBJ1-1, with 7 bases lining up with TRBD1. The germline CDR1 and CDR2 sequences are SGDLS and YYNGEE. Trimming removed 4 bases from V and 9 bases from J; junction bases left unmatched: 15. The CDR3 totals 15 residues. The CDR3 DNA reads as TGTGCCAGCAGCCCTCAGGGGACAGTAGCGACCAAAGCTTTCTTT. Its protein product is CASSPQGTVATKAFF. Full variable domain (missing parts from reference TRBV9 and TRBJ1-1): DSGVTQTPKHLITATGQRVTLRCSPRSGDLSVYWYQQSLDQGLQFLIQYYNGEERAKGNILERFSAQQFPDLHSELNLSSLELGDSALYFCASSPQGTVATKAFFGQGTRLTVV.

The CDR3 nucleotides read TGTGCCAGCAGCTCCCCGACAGGGCCAGAGACCCAGTACTTC. Protein product: CASSSPTGPETQYF. The V gene is TRBV7-9, the J gene TRBJ2-5; TRBD1 agrees at 7 bases. The CDR3 contains 14 residues. Germline V gives CDR1 SEHNR, CDR2 FQNEAQ (reference sequence). Trimming cost V 4 bases and J 4 bases; bases outside gene matches: 6.

The rearrangement joins TRBV4-1 to TRBJ2-7; maybe TRBD2 (5 bases). This CDR3 spans 16 amino acids. V lost 1 base, J lost 4 bases, and 17 bases lay in between. Germline CDR1 MGHRA, CDR2 YSYEKL. The CDR3 protein is CASSQVGRGLGYEQYF. In DNA form, the CDR3 reads TGCGCCAGCAGCCAAGTCGGCAGAGGACTTGGGTACGAGCAGTACTTC.

V usage is TRBV19 and J usage is TRBJ2-5; TRBD2 is a possible D gene (5 bases). The CDR3 consists of 13 residues. Trimming removed 9 bases at V and 4 bases at J, with 15 bases between. CDR1 and CDR2 from the germline V gene are LNHDA and SQIVND (reference sequence). DNA for the CDR3: TGTGCCAGCAGGAAGGCGGCGGGAGAGACCCAGTACTTC. The encoded protein is CASRKAAGETQYF.

The chain carries TRBV5-4 and TRBJ2-1; TRBD1 matches 9 bases. The CDR3 extends over 15 amino acids. CDR1 is SGHNT, CDR2 YYREEE, per germline (reference sequence). With V trimmed by 4 bases and J by 3 bases, 5 bases remained unmatched. This CDR3 reads CASSGGTGFYNEQFF. The CDR3 nucleotides read TGTGCCAGCAGCGGCGGGACAGGGTTCTACAATGAGCAGTTCTTC.

This chain uses TRBV18 with TRBJ2-5; D remains ambiguous. The germline gives CDR1 KGHSH, CDR2 LQKENI. Trimming shortened V by 3 bases and J by 7 bases, and 12 bases separated the two germline ends. The CDR3 loop spans 13 amino acids. CDR3 sequence reads: CASSPRLEGTQYF. The DNA for the CDR3 is TGTGCCAGCTCACCGAGACTTGAAGGGACCCAGTACTTC.

The chain couples TRBV27 to TRBJ1-2; D call uncertain. The germline V and J ends were trimmed by 5 bases and 0 bases, with 10 bases remaining between them. Germline-derived CDR1 and CDR2 are MNHEY and SMNVEV (reference sequence). The CDR3 contains 14 residues. As DNA, the CDR3 is TGTGCCAGCAGTCTCACCAGTTCTAACTATGGCTACACCTTC. It translates to CASSLTSSNYGYTF.

The chain links TRBV28 to TRBJ1-1, with a tentative D call TRBD1 (5 bases). The CDR3 has 14 amino acids. V dropped 3 bases and J dropped 10 bases, with 18 bases sitting between them. Per germline, CDR1 MDHEN and CDR2 SYDVKM. CDR3 sequence: CASSFLSQGLGAFF. The DNA of the CDR3 is TGTGCCAGCAGTTTTCTTAGCCAGGGACTAGGAGCTTTCTTT.

The chain joins TRBV28 to TRBJ1-2; D gene ambiguous. Per germline, CDR1 MDHEN and CDR2 SYDVKM. V lost 7 bases and J 4 bases, leaving 16 bases between the germline ends. This CDR3 is built from 14 residues. The CDR3: CASTTGRSAYGYTF. The CDR3 bases are TGTGCCAGCACCACCGGGAGGTCTGCCTATGGCTACACCTTC.

The chain links TRBV6-5 to TRBJ2-3; 8 nucleotides align to TRBD1. The trim removed 6 bases at V and 4 bases at J, leaving 3 bases unmatched. This CDR3 has 13 residues. Germline CDR1 MNHEY, CDR2 SVGAGI. The CDR3 DNA reads TGTGCCAGCAGGGACAGGGCCTCAGATACGCAGTATTTT. This translates into CASRDRASDTQYF.

V is TRBV5-1 and J is TRBJ2-1; D possibly corresponds to TRBD2 (5 bases). CDR1 and CDR2 (germline): SGHRS, YFSETQ. V was cut by 4 bases and J by 2 bases, with 13 bases left in between. The CDR3 has 15 residues. The CDR3: CASSLYGETYNEQFF. CDR3 coding DNA: TGCGCCAGCAGCCTCTACGGGGAAACCTACAATGAGCAGTTCTTC. Filled out from reference TRBV5-1 and TRBJ2-1, the complete variable domain reads KAGVTQTPRYLIKTRGQQVTLSCSPISGHRSVSWYQQTPGQGLQFLFEYFSETQRNKGNFPGRFSGRQFSNSRSEMNVSTLELGDSALYLCASSLYGETYNEQFFGPGTRLTVL.

This chain's CDR3 is CASSVKGLQILTDTQYF. CDR3 DNA: TGTGCCAGCAGCGTAAAGGGACTACAAATCCTCACAGATACGCAGTATTTT. The chain employs TRBV9 and TRBJ2-3, with TRBD2 matching over 7 bases. Per the germline V gene, CDR1 is SGDLS and CDR2 is YYNGEE. CDR3 length: 17 amino acids. V lost 1 base to trimming and J lost 2 bases; unmatched junction nucleotides: 10.

This chain joins TRBV5-4 and TRBJ1-2, with 8 bases that match TRBD1. Germline assignment: CDR1 SGHNT and CDR2 YYREEE (reference sequence). Trimming cost V 1 base and J 11 bases; bases outside gene matches: 13. The CDR3 totals 15 residues. The CDR3 sequence is CASSLRGGRQGKYTF. The DNA for the CDR3 is TGTGCCAGCAGCTTGAGGGGCGGGAGACAGGGGAAGTACACCTTC.

This chain uses TRBV7-9 with TRBJ1-3, with D unresolved. Germline loops: CDR1 SEHNR, CDR2 FQNEAQ (reference sequence). This CDR3 is built from 13 residues. Trimming cost V 2 bases and J 8 bases, with 10 bases left between them. The CDR3 protein is CASSLILLDTIYF. CDR3 sequence (DNA): TGTGCCAGCAGCTTAATCCTCCTTGACACCATATATTTT.

This clone was observed a single time. The V call is TRBV5-1, the J call TRBJ2-3; possibly TRBD2 for D (5 bases). The V and J ends lost 4 bases and 2 bases respectively, with 14 bases between them. From germline, CDR1 is SGHRS and CDR2 YFSETQ. CDR3 length equals 15 residues. CDR3 in amino acids: CASSEGSLSTDTQYF. The CDR3 nucleotides are TGCGCCAGCAGCGAGGGATCTCTATCCACAGATACGCAGTATTTT.

The chain is built from TRBV27 and TRBJ1-1; tentative D call: TRBD1 (5 bases). Looked up from germline, CDR1 is MNHEY and CDR2 is SMNVEV (reference sequence). V was pared by 4 bases and J by 6 bases, with 15 bases between. There are 14 residues in the CDR3. The DNA of the CDR3 is TGTGCCAGCAGTTCAGGGTTCATGTTCTCTGAAGCTTTCTTT. Residues: CASSSGFMFSEAFF.

This chain joins TRBV5-5 and TRBJ1-3, with D unresolved. CDR1 SGHKS and CDR2 YYEKEE come from the germline V gene (reference sequence). The CDR3 consists of 14 residues. Trimming cost V 4 bases and J 2 bases, with 10 bases left between them. This chain's CDR3 is CASSHRSAGNTIYF. The CDR3 DNA reads TGTGCCAGCAGCCATCGTTCAGCTGGAAACACCATATATTTT.

The rearrangement joins TRBV2 to TRBJ1-6; TRBD1 matches at 8 bases. Germline-derived CDR1 and CDR2 are SNHLY and FYNNEI. V lost 6 bases to trimming and J lost 7 bases; unmatched junction nucleotides: 8. The CDR3 consists of 15 residues. The CDR3 sequence: CASRDRDRLNSPLHF. Here the CDR3 DNA reads TGTGCCAGCAGAGACCGGGACAGGCTAAATTCACCCCTCCACTTT.